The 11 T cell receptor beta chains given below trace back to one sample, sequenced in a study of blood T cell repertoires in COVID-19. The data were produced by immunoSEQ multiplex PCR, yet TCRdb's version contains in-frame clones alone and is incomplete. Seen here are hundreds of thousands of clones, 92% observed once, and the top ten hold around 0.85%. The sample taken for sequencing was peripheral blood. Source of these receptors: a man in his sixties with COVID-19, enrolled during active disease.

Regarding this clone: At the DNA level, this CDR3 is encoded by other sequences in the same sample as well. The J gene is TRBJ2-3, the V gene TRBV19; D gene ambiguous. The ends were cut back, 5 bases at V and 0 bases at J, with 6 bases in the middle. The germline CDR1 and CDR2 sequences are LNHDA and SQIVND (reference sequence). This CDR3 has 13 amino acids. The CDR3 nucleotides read TGTGCCAGTAGTCCTACTAGCACAGATACGCAGTATTTT. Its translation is CASSPTSTDTQYF.

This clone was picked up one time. CDR3 region: CASRGNGGSSYNEQFF. The CDR3, as DNA: TGTGCCAGCAGAGGGAACGGGGGAAGCTCCTACAATGAGCAGTTCTTC. This chain links TRBV2 with TRBJ2-1; maybe TRBD2 (6 bases). The germline CDR1 and CDR2 sequences are SNHLY and FYNNEI. The V gene lost 6 bases and the J gene lost 0 bases, with 15 bases spanning the gap. This CDR3 spans 16 amino acids.

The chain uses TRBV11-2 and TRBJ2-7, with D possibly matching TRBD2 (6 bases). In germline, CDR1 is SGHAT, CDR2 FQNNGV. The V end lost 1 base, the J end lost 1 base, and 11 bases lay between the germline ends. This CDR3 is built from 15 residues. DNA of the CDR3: TGTGCCAGCAGCTTAGGGGACTCTCTATCCTACGAGCAGTACTTC. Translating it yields CASSLGDSLSYEQYF.

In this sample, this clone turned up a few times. The CDR3 protein is CASSYAASGTGEVNTEAFF. CDR3 DNA: TGTGCCAGCAGTTACGCCGCCTCCGGGACAGGGGAGGTTAACACTGAAGCTTTCTTT. The chain links TRBV6-2 or TRBV6-3 to TRBJ1-1; 10 positions match TRBD1. The CDR3 covers 19 residues. The trim removed 2 bases at V and 2 bases at J, leaving 14 bases unmatched. Germline lookup yields CDR1 MNHEY and CDR2 SVGEGT.

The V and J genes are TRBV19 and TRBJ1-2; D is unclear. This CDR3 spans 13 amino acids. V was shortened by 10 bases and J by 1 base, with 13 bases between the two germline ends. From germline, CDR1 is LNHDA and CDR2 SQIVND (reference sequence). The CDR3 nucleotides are TGTGCCACCATGGGCAGGCTTAACTATGGCTACACCTTC. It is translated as CATMGRLNYGYTF.

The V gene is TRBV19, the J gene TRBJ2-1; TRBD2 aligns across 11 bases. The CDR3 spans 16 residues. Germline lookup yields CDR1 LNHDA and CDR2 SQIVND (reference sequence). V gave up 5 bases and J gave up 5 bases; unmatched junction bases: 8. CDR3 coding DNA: TGTGCCAGTAGTGGGTTAGCGGGAGGGCCAAACAATGAGCAGTTCTTC. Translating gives CASSGLAGGPNNEQFF.

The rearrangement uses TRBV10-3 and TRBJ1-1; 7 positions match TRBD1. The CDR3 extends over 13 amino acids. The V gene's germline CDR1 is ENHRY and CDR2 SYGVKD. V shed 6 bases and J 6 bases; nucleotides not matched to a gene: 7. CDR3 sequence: CAISRQGPPEAFF. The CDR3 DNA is TGTGCCATCAGCCGACAGGGACCCCCTGAAGCTTTCTTT.

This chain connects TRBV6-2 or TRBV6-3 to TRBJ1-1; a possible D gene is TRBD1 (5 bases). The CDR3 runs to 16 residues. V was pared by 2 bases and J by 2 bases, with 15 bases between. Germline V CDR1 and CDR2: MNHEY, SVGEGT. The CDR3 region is CASSYPAGGLNTEAFF. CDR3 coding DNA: TGTGCCAGCAGTTACCCGGCGGGGGGACTCAACACTGAAGCTTTCTTT.

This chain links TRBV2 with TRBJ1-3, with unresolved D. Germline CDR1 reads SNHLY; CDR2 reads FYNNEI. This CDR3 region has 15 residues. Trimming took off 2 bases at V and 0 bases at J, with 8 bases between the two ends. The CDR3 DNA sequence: TGTGCCAGCAGTGAACAGGTTCTCTCTGGAAACACCATATATTTT. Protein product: CASSEQVLSGNTIYF.

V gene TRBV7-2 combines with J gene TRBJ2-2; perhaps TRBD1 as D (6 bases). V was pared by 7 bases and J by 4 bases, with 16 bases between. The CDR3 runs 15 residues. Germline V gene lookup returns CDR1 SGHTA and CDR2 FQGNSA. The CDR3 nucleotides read TGTGCCAGCACCCAACCAACAGGGATCACCGGGGAGCTGTTTTTT. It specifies CASTQPTGITGELFF.

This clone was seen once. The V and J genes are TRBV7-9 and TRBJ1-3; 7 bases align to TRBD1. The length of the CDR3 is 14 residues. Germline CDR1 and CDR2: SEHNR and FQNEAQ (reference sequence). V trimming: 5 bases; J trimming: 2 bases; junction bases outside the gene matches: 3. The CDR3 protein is CASSHRGPGNTIYF. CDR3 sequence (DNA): TGTGCCAGCAGCCACAGGGGACCTGGAAACACCATATATTTT.